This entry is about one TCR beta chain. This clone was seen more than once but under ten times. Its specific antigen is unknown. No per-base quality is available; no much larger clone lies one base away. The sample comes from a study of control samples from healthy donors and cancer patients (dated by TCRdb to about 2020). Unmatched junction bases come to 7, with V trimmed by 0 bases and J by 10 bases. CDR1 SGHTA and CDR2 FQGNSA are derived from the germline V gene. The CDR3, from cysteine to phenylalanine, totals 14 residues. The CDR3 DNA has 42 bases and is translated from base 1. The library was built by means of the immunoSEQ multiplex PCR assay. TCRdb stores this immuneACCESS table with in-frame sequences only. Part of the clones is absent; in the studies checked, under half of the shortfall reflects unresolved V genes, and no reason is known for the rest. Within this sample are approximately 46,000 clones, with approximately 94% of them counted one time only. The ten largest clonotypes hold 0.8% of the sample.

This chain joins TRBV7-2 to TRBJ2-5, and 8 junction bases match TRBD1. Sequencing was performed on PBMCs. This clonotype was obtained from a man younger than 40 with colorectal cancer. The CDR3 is CASSLATGQGGQYF. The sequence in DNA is TGTGCCAGCAGCTTAGCTACTGGACAGGGCGGCCAGTACTTC.